This TCR beta chain was profiled in a study of immune heterogeneity within non-small cell lung tumors. For the study at large: Tumor histology was classified as squamous cell carcinoma in a few cases, non-squamous carcinoma in over nine and not otherwise specified in 1. General study points: Recurrence of identical dominant CDR3 beta clonotypes was observed across tumor sites within a patient, alongside site-unique high-frequency clones.

For each sample, template was approximately 0.6 ug of bulk tumor genomic DNA. Biopsies, several per primary tumor and spaced far apart, were collected during surgery. Untreated, newly diagnosed non-small cell lung cancer patients underwent curative surgery. In a multiplex PCR, 32 V and 13 J primers amplified TCR beta CDR3. TCRdb re-called the multiplex PCR reads through MiXCR, storing one row per CDR3 protein. The table lists more than 9,000 distinct CDR3 sequences, 25% to 35% of them singletons, with roughly 8.1% in the top ten. The CDR3 has 12 amino acids. Germline V gives CDR1 MNHGY, CDR2 SVAAGI. V was cut by 3 bases and J by 7 bases, with 8 bases left in between. Remarks on this clonotype: Its antigen is undetermined.

The TCR was taken from a woman aged 60-70 years with non-small cell lung cancer. Sequencing was carried out using lung tumor tissue. The rearrangement links TRBV6-9 to TRBJ2-3; TRBD1 is a possible D gene (6 bases). CDR3 coding DNA: TGTGCCAGCAGTTACCAGGGGTATACGCAGTATTTT. Translation gives CASSYQGYTQYF.